These 25 T cell receptor beta chains were all obtained from the same sample, sequenced in a study of glioma-infiltrating T cells after dendritic cell vaccination. The protocol was immunoSEQ multiplex PCR, while the TCRdb copy is restricted to in-frame clones and leaves out a portion. This sample has about 73,000 clones, with roughly four fifths found just once. The sample was blood, taken before dendritic cell vaccination. These receptors were obtained from a human donor with glioblastoma.

J is TRBJ2-5 and V is TRBV4-2; the match to TRBD2 covers 9 bases. Germline V gene data show CDR1 as LGHNA and CDR2 as YNFKEQ. There are 17 residues in the CDR3. The V and J ends lost 4 bases and 1 base, in that order; junction bases with no gene match: 10. DNA of the CDR3: TGTGCCAGCAGCCGCGAGGCTAGCGGGGTCCCCCAAGAGACCCAGTACTTC. This translates into CASSREASGVPQETQYF.

The J gene is TRBJ1-2, the V gene TRBV9; D might be TRBD1 (6 bases). The V gene lost 3 bases and the J gene lost 2 bases, with 14 bases spanning the gap. The CDR3 runs to 15 residues. Germline V gene lookup returns CDR1 SGDLS and CDR2 YYNGEE. CDR3 sequence reads: CASSAPGHLNYGYTF. The CDR3, as DNA: TGTGCCAGCAGCGCTCCGGGACACCTGAACTATGGCTACACCTTC.

The V call is TRBV19, the J call TRBJ1-5; 7 bases map to TRBD1. The germline CDR1 and CDR2 sequences are LNHDA and SQIVND (reference sequence). The CDR3 is 13 residues long. J was trimmed by 3 bases and V by 9 bases; bases with no gene match: 5. CDR3 region: CASKGAFNQPQHF. In nucleotides, the CDR3 is TGTGCCAGCAAGGGGGCGTTCAATCAGCCCCAGCATTTT.

The rearrangement uses TRBV28 and TRBJ2-7; D may match TRBD1 or TRBD2 (7 bases each). The germline V gene encodes CDR1 MDHEN and CDR2 SYDVKM. This CDR3 comprises 16 residues. The V gene lost 6 bases and the J gene lost 0 bases, with 18 bases spanning the gap. The CDR3 nucleotides read TGTGCCAGCAGCCCGGCGGACAGGACTAGCTCCTACGAGCAGTACGTC. It specifies CASSPADRTSSYEQYV.

This chain links TRBV2 with TRBJ2-7; 9 bases agree with TRBD1. The CDR3 sequence is 15 residues long. From germline, CDR1 is SNHLY and CDR2 FYNNEI. The V segment lost 9 bases and the J segment 5 bases; nucleotides outside the gene matches: 14. The CDR3 region has the DNA TGTGCCAGTTTGCCCCCGGGACAGGGTGTCCACGAGCAGTACTTC. Protein sequence: CASLPPGQGVHEQYF.

This clone was recorded once. The V call is TRBV6-6, the J call TRBJ2-2; a weak D match, TRBD2 (5 bases). CDR1 and CDR2 from the germline V gene are MNHNY and SVGAGI (reference sequence). This CDR3 has 14 residues. V was shortened by 8 bases and J by 5 bases, with 15 bases between the two germline ends. The CDR3 loop reads CASGVGVATGELFF. The CDR3 coding sequence is TGTGCCAGCGGGGTCGGGGTCGCTACCGGGGAGCTGTTTTTT.

The genes are TRBV10-3 and TRBJ2-6, with TRBD2 identical over 8 bases. Germline V gene data show CDR1 as ENHRY and CDR2 as SYGVKD. V dropped 11 bases and J dropped 0; count of bases not matched to a gene: 12. This CDR3 comprises 17 residues. The CDR3 bases are TGTGCCTCGGCGGTTCTAGCGGGTTCCTCTGGGGCCAACGTCCTGACTTTC. Translation: CASAVLAGSSGANVLTF.

The chain is built from TRBV6-1 and TRBJ2-7, with TRBD1 matching over 7 bases. V trimming: 7 bases; J trimming: 5 bases; junction bases outside the gene matches: 8. The length of the CDR3 is 13 residues. CDR1 and CDR2 from the germline V gene are MNHNS and SASEGT. CDR3 bases: TGTGCCAGCACCTCCCGACAGGGTAACGAGCAGTACGTC. Protein: CASTSRQGNEQYV.

J is TRBJ2-4 and V is TRBV5-1; D is perhaps TRBD1 (6 bases). CDR1 and CDR2 from the germline V gene are SGHRS and YFSETQ. The CDR3 is 16 residues long. V lost 1 base and J lost 7, with 18 bases in between. Here the CDR3 DNA reads TGCGCCAGCAGCTTGAGTACGCCAGGGGATGGGAACATTCAGTACTTC. Its protein product is CASSLSTPGDGNIQYF.

This chain joins TRBV4-1 and TRBJ1-6; D is possibly TRBD1 (6 bases). This CDR3 is built from 15 residues. V was shortened by 1 base and J by 7 bases, with 11 bases between the two germline ends. In germline, CDR1 is MGHRA, CDR2 YSYEKL. CDR3 DNA: TGCGCCAGCAGCCAAGGGCACAGGGAAAATTCACCCCTCCACTTT. This codes for CASSQGHRENSPLHF.

The rearrangement uses TRBV7-9 and TRBJ2-7; 8 bases are shared with TRBD2. The CDR3 runs 13 residues. The germline CDR1 and CDR2 sequences are SEHNR and FQNEAQ (reference sequence). Losses at the gene ends were 5 bases for V and 5 bases for J; bases not matched to a gene: 5. The CDR3 DNA is TGTGCCAGCAGCCCGAGCGGGAGCAACGAGCAGTACGTC. Amino acids: CASSPSGSNEQYV.

This clone qualifies as medium-sized. The chain carries TRBV7-6 and TRBJ2-7; 7 bases map to TRBD2. The CDR3 is made up of 14 amino acids. Germline trimming cut 1 base from V and 5 bases from J; bases unmatched to any gene: 5. Germline values: CDR1 SGHVS, CDR2 FNYEAQ. DNA of the CDR3: TGTGCCAGCAGCTTAGTTCTGGGGGGGAACGAGCAGTACTTC. Translation: CASSLVLGGNEQYF.

The chain recombines TRBV7-7 with TRBJ2-5, with TRBD1 identical over 7 bases. Germline CDR1 and CDR2: SSHAT and FNYEAQ (reference sequence). The CDR3 loop spans 15 amino acids. V was pared by 5 bases and J by 1 base, with 7 bases of the junction left unmatched. The CDR3 DNA is TGTGCCAGCAGCCCCCACGGGACAGTCCAAGAGACCCAGTACTTC. This sequence encodes CASSPHGTVQETQYF. The complete variable domain, with remaining parts taken from reference TRBV7-7 and TRBJ2-5, reads GAGVSQSPRYKVTKRGQDVTLRCDPISSHATLYWYQQALGQGPEFLTYFNYEAQPDKSGLPSDRFSAERPEGSISTLTIQRTEQRDSAMYRCASSPHGTVQETQYFGPGTRLLVL.

Remarks on this clone: The same CDR3 is also encoded by other DNA sequences in this sample. CDR3 sequence (DNA): TGTGCCAGCAGTGATTCGGGGGGTTCACCCCTCCACTTT. This translates into CASSDSGGSPLHF. The chain is built from TRBV6-1 and TRBJ1-6; tentative D call: TRBD1 (5 bases). Trimming removed 3 bases at V and 9 bases at J, with 9 bases between. Per the germline V gene, CDR1 is MNHNS and CDR2 is SASEGT. The CDR3 has 13 residues.

The CDR3 sequence is CASSRGTAKETQYF. The CDR3 coding sequence is TGTGCCAGCAGTCGGGGGACAGCAAAAGAGACCCAGTACTTC. The chain links TRBV6-5 to TRBJ2-5, with D tentatively TRBD1 (7 bases). Germline V lookup: CDR1 MNHEY, CDR2 SVGAGI. The CDR3 runs 14 residues. Trimming removed 5 bases from V and 3 bases from J, with 13 bases in between.

The chain carries TRBV4-2 and TRBJ2-1, with TRBD2 identical over 11 bases. The CDR3 contains 16 residues. The J segment lost 4 bases and the V segment lost 4 bases, leaving 6 bases of the junction unmatched. In germline, CDR1 is LGHNA, CDR2 YNFKEQ. The CDR3 sequence: CASSLEGLADYNEQFF. CDR3 in DNA: TGTGCCAGCAGCCTCGAGGGACTAGCGGATTACAATGAGCAGTTCTTC.

The V gene is TRBV2, the J gene TRBJ2-5, with D perhaps TRBD1 (6 bases). Trimming left V 10 bases short and J 0 bases short, with 12 bases between. From germline, CDR1 is SNHLY and CDR2 FYNNEI. The CDR3 contains 13 residues. CDR3 in DNA: TGTGCCACACAGAGGGGGTACCAAGAGACCCAGTACTTC. Translating it yields CATQRGYQETQYF. The full variable domain, completed using reference TRBV2 and TRBJ2-5, is EPEVTQTPSHQVTQMGQEVILRCVPISNHLYFYWYRQILGQKVEFLVSFYNNEISEKSEIFDDQFSVERPDGSNFTLKIRSTKLEDSAMYFCATQRGYQETQYFGPGTRLLVL.

This clone appeared a single time. The CDR3 loop reads CASSAGTGPVLGEKLFF. For the CDR3, the DNA is TGTGCCAGCAGCGCCGGGACAGGGCCAGTTCTCGGTGAAAAACTGTTTTTT. V is TRBV9 and J is TRBJ1-4; 9 bases line up with TRBD1. Per the germline V gene, CDR1 is SGDLS and CDR2 is YYNGEE. J was trimmed by 7 bases and V by 3 bases; bases with no gene match: 13. The CDR3 has 17 amino acids.

This clone was counted a single time. The chain uses TRBV5-1 and TRBJ2-1, with TRBD1 matching over 9 bases. V was clipped by 5 bases and J by 4 bases; unmatched bases: 7. The CDR3 covers 15 residues. CDR1 is SGHRS and CDR2 is YFSETQ in the germline V gene. This chain's CDR3 is CASREGQGSYNEQFF. The CDR3 DNA reads TGCGCCAGCAGGGAGGGACAGGGCTCTTACAATGAGCAGTTCTTC. Looking up the rest from reference TRBV5-1 and TRBJ2-1 gives the full variable domain: KAGVTQTPRYLIKTRGQQVTLSCSPISGHRSVSWYQQTPGQGLQFLFEYFSETQRNKGNFPGRFSGRQFSNSRSEMNVSTLELGDSALYLCASREGQGSYNEQFFGPGTRLTVL.

The chain carries TRBV29-1 and TRBJ2-3; 11 bases agree with TRBD2. V shed 7 bases and J 5 bases; nucleotides not matched to a gene: 8. CDR1 and CDR2 (germline): SQVTM, ANQGSEA. The CDR3 covers 14 residues. Here the CDR3 reads CSGELAGVGDTQYF. In DNA, the CDR3 is TGCAGCGGGGAACTAGCGGGAGTCGGAGATACGCAGTATTTT.

The rearrangement joins TRBV29-1 to TRBJ2-1, with unresolved D. The CDR3 spans 16 residues. The V end was cut by 3 bases, the J end by 2 bases, with 17 bases between. Germline CDR1 reads SQVTM; CDR2 reads ANQGSEA. The CDR3 DNA reads TGCAGCGTTGAGTGGTTCGGCGGAACGGCCTACAATGAGCAGTTCTTC. Translation: CSVEWFGGTAYNEQFF.

The gene calls are TRBV2 and TRBJ2-7, with TRBD1 identical over 8 bases. V was pared by 5 bases and J by 2 bases, with 8 bases of the junction left unmatched. This CDR3 region has 15 residues. CDR1 is SNHLY, CDR2 FYNNEI, per germline. In DNA form, the CDR3 reads TGTGCCAGCAGTCCTGGTTCGGGACAGGCCTACGAGCAGTACTTC. Translation gives CASSPGSGQAYEQYF.

The CDR3 coding sequence is TGTGCCAGCAGCTTACCCCTAGCGGAAACAGATACGCAGTATTTT. This codes for CASSLPLAETDTQYF. The J gene is TRBJ2-3, the V gene TRBV7-9; 7 bases match TRBD2. V lost 2 bases to trimming and J lost 3 bases; unmatched junction nucleotides: 5. The CDR3 contains 15 residues. The germline V gene has CDR1 SEHNR and CDR2 FQNEAQ (reference sequence).

This chain links TRBV5-1 with TRBJ2-5; D may be TRBD2 (6 bases). This CDR3 is 13 amino acids long. The ends were cut back, 5 bases at V and 1 base at J, with 9 bases in the middle. CDR1 is SGHRS, CDR2 YFSETQ, per germline. In DNA form, the CDR3 reads TGCGCCAGCAGGATGGAGGGCCAAGAGACCCAGTACTTC. It yields the protein CASRMEGQETQYF.

The V gene is TRBV4-1, the J gene TRBJ2-7, with 8 bases lining up with TRBD2. In germline, CDR1 is MGHRA, CDR2 YSYEKL. V lost 5 bases, J lost 0 bases, and 6 bases stayed unmatched. The CDR3 is 15 amino acids. CDR3 nucleotide sequence: TGCGCCAGCAGCTACGGGGGGGCAAGCTCCTACGAGCAGTACTTC. Amino acids: CASSYGGASSYEQYF.